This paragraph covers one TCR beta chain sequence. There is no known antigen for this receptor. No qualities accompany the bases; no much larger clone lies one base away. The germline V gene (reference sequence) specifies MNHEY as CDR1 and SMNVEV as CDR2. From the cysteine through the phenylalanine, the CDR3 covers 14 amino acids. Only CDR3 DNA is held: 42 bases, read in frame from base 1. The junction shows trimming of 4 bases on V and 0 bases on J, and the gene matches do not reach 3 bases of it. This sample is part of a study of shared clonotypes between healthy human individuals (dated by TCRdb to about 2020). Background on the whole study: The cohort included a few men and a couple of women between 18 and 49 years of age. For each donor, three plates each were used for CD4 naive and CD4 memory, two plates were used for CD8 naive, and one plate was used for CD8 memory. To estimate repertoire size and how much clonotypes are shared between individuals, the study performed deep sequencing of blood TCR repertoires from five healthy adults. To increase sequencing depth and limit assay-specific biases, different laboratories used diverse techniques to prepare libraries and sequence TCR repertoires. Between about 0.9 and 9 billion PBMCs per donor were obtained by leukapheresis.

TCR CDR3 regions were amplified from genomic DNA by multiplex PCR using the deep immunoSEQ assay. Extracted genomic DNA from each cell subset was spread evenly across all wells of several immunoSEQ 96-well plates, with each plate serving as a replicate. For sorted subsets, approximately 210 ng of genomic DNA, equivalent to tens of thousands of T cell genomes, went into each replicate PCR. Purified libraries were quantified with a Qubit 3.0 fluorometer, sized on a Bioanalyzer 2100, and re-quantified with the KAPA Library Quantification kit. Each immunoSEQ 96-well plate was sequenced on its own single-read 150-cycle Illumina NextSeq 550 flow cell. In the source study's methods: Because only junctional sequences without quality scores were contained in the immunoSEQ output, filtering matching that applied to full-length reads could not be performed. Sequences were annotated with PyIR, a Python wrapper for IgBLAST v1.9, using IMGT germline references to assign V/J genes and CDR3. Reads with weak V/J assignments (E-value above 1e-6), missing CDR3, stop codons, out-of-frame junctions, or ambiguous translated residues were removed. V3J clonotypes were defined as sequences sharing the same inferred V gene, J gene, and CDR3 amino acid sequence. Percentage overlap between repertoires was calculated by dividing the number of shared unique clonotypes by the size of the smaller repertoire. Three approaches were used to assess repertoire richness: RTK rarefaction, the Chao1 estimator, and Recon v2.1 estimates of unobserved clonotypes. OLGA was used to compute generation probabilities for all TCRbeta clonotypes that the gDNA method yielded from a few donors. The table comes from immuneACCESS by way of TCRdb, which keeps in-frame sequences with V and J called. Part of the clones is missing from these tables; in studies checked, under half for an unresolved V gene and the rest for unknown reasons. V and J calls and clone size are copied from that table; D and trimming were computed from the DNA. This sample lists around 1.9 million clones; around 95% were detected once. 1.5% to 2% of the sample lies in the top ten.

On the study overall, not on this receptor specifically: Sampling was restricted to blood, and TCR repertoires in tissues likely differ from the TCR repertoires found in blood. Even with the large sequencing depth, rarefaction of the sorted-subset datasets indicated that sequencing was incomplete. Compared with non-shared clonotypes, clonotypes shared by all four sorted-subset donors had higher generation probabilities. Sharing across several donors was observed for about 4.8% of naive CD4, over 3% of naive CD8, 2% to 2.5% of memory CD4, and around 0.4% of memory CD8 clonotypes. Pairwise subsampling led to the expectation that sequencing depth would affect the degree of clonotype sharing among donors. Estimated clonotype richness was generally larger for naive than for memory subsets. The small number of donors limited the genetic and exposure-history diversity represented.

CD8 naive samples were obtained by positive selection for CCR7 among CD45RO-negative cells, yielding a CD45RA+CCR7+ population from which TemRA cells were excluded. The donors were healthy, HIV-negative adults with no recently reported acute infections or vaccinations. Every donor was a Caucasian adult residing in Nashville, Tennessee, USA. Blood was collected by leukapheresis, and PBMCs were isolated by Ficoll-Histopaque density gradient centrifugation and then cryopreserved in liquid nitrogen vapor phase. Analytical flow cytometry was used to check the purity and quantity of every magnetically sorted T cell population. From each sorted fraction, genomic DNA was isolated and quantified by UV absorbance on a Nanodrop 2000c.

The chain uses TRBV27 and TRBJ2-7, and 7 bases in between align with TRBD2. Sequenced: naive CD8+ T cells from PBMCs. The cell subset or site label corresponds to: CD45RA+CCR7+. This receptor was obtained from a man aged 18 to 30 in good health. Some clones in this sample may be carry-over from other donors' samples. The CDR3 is CASSSSGNSYEQYF. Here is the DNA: TGTGCCAGCAGTTCAAGCGGGAACTCCTACGAGCAGTACTTC.